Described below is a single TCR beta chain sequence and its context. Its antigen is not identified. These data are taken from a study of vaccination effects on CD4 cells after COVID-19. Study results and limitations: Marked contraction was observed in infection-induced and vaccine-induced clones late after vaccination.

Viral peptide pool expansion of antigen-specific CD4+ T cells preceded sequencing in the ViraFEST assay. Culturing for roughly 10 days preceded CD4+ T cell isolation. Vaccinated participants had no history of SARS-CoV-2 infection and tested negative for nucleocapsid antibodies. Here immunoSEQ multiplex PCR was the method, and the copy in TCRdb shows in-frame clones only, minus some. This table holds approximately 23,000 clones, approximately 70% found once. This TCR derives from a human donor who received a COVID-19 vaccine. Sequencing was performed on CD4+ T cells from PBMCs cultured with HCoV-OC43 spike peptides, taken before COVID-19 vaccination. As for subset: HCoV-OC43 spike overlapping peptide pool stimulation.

The CDR3 DNA reads as TGTGCCAGCAGCCAAGCTTACGGGACAGCTGCATATGGCTACACCTTC. Translation gives CASSQAYGTAAYGYTF. The chain uses TRBV3-1 (or the pseudogene TRBV3-2) and TRBJ1-2; 7 nucleotides align to TRBD1. Looked up from germline, CDR1 is LGHDT and CDR2 is YNNKEL (reference sequence). V lost 1 base and J lost 5; bases outside the gene matches: 10. The CDR3 spans 16 residues.